The clone carrying this T cell receptor beta chain has at least ten counts. What it binds is not known. The data were taken from a study of HIV-infected children after antiretroviral therapy interruption. In the study overall: Most participating children were previously exposed to EBV and CMV.

This CDR3 is 14 amino acids long. Unmatched junction bases numbered 11, after V lost 7 bases and J lost 5 bases. Germline assignment: CDR1 SQVTM and CDR2 ANQGSEA. General study results and limits: After treatment interruption started, naive CD4+ CDR3 overlap across time points dropped.

Unique molecular identifiers were included in an RNA-based 3' RACE TCR library. TCRdb redid the calling of the 3' RACE reads with MiXCR, one entry per CDR3 protein. The repertoire holds thousands of distinct CDR3 sequences, 15% to 20% seen once, with roughly 13% in the top ten. Treatment here: PENTA 11 planned treatment interruption arm or continuous ART arm. Only samples with at least 5 million viable PBMCs qualified. Memory CD8+ CD45RO+ CD45RA- T cells were sorted from thawed PBMCs. The specimen was CD45RO+ CD8+ T cells from PBMCs, pooled from several time points, collected from a donor given antiretroviral therapy, either interrupted or continuous. Specified subset: memory CD8+ CD45RO+ CD45RA- T cells. V usage is TRBV29-1 and J usage is TRBJ2-1; TRBD1 agrees at 7 bases. The TCR originated in a pool of human donors with HIV. DNA for the CDR3: TGCAGCGGCAGGACCGGGACAGTAAACAATGAGCAGTTCTTC. Translated, it gives CSGRTGTVNNEQFF.